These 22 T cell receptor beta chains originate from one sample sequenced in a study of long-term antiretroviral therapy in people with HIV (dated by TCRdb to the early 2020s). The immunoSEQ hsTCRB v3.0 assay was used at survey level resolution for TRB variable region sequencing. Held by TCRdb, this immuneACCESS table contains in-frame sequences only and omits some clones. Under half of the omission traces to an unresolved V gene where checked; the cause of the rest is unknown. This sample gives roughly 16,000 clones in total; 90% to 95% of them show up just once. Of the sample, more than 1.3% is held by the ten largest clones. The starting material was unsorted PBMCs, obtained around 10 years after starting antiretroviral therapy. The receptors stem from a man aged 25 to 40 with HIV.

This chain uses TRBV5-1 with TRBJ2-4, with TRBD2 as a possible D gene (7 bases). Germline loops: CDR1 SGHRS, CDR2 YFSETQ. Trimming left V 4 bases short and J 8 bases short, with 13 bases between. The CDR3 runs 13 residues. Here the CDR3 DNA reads TGCGCCAGCAGCCCGGTAGGGGGGGACATTCAGTACTTC. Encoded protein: CASSPVGGDIQYF.

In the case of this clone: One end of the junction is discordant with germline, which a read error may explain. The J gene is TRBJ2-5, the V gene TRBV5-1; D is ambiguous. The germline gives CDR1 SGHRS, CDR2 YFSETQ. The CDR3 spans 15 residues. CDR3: CASSPIDQNHETQYF. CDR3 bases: TGCGCCAGCAGCCCTATTGACCAAAACCACGAGACCCAGTACTTC.

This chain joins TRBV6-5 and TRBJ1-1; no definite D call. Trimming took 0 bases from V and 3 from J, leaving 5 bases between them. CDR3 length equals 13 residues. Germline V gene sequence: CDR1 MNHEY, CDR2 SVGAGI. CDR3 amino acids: CASSYSGHTEAFF. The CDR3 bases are TGTGCCAGCAGTTACTCGGGTCACACTGAAGCTTTCTTT.

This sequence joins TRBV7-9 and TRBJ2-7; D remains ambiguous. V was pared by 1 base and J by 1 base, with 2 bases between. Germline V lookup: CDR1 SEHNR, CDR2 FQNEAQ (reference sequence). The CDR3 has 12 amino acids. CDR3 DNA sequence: TGTGCCAGCAGCTTAGAGTCCTACGAGCAGTACTTC. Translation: CASSLESYEQYF.

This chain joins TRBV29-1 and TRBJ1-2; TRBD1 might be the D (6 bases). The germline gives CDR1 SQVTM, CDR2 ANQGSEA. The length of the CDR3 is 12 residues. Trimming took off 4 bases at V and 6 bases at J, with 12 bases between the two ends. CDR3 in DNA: TGCAGCGTTGTTGGACAGCTAAATGGCTACACCTTC. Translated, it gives CSVVGQLNGYTF.

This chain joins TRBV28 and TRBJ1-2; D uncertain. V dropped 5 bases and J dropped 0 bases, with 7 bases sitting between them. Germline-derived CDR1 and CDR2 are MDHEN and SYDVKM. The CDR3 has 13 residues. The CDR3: CASSGSSNYGYTF. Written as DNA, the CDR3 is TGTGCCAGCAGTGGCAGTTCTAACTATGGCTACACCTTC.

CDR3 in amino acids: CASIGGNYGYTF. CDR3 bases: TGTGCCAGTATTGGCGGTAACTATGGCTACACCTTC. The J gene is TRBJ1-2, the V gene TRBV19; D is undetermined. The CDR3 is made up of 12 amino acids. V lost 7 bases and J 1 base, leaving 7 bases between the germline ends. The germline CDR1 and CDR2 sequences are LNHDA and SQIVND (reference sequence).

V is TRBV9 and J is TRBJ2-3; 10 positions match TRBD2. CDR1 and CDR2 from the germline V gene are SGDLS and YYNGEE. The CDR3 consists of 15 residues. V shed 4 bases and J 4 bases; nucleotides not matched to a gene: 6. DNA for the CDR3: TGTGCCAGCAGCAGCGGGGGGGCCGCTGCAGATACGCAGTATTTT. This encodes CASSSGGAAADTQYF.

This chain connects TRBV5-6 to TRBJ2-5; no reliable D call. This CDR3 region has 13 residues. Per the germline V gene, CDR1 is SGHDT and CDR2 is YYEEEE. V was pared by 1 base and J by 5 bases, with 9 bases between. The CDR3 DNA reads TGTGCCAGCAGCTTGTGGTCAGGTGAGACCCAGTACTTC. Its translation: CASSLWSGETQYF.

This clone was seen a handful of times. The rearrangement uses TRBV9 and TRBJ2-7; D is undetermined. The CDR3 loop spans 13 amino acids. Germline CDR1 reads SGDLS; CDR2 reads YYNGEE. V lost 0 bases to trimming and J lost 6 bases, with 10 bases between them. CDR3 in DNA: TGTGCCAGCAGCGTAGGGGTGGGGTCCGAGCAGTACGTC. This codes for CASSVGVGSEQYV.

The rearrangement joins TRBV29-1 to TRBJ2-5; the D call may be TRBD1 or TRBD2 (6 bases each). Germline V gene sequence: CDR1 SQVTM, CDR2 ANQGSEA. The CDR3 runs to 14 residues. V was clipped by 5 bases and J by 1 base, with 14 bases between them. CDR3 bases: TGCAGCGTTCGGGGCCCGGGGGCCCAAGAGACCCAGTACTTC. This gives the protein CSVRGPGAQETQYF.

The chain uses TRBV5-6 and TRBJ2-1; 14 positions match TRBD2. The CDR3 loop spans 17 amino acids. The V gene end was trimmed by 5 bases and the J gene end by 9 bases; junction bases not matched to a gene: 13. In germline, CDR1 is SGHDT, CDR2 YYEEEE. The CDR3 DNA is TGTGCCAGCAGACCGGGACTAGCGGGGGCCTCTGGGGGTGAGCAGTTCTTC. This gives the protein CASRPGLAGASGGEQFF.

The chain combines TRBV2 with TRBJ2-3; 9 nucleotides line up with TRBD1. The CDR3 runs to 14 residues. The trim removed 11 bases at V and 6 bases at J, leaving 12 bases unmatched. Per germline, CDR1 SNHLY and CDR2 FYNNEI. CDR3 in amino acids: CALHKQGALDTQYF. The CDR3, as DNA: TGTGCCCTCCATAAACAGGGGGCCTTGGATACGCAGTATTTT.

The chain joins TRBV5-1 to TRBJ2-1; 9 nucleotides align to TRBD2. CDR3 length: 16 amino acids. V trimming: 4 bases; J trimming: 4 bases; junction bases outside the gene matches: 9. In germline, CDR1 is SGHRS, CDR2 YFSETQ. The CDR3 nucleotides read TGCGCCAGCAGCACCAAAGCGGGGGGTAATTACAATGAGCAGTTCTTC. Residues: CASSTKAGGNYNEQFF.

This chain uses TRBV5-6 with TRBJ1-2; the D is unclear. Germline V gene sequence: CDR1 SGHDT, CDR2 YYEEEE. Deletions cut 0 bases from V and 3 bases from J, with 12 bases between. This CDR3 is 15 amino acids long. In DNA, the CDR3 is TGTGCCAGCAGCTTGGGGGCTCCGAAGGACTATGGCTACACCTTC. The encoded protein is CASSLGAPKDYGYTF.

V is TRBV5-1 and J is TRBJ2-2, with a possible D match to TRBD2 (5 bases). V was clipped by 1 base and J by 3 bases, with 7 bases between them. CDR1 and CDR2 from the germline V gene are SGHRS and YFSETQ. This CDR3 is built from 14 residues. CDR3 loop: CASSLTRDTGELFF. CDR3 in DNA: TGCGCCAGCAGCTTGACGAGGGACACCGGGGAGCTGTTTTTT.

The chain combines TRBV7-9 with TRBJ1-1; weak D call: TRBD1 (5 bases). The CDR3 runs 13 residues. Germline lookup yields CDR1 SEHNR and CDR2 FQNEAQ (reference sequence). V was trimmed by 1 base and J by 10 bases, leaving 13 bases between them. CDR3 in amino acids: CASSLVKGLGAFF. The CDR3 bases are TGTGCCAGCAGCTTAGTAAAGGGACTGGGAGCTTTCTTT.

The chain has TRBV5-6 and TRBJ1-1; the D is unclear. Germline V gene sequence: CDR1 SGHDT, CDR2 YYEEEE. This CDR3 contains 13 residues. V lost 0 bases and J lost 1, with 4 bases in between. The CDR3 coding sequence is TGTGCCAGCAGCTTGGGCAGGAACACTGAAGCTTTCTTT. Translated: CASSLGRNTEAFF.

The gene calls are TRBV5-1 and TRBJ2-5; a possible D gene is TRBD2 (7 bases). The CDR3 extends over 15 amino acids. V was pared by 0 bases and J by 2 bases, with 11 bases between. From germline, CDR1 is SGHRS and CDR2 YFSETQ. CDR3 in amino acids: CASSLAGEGQETQYF. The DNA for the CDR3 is TGCGCCAGCAGCTTGGCAGGGGAGGGACAAGAGACCCAGTACTTC.

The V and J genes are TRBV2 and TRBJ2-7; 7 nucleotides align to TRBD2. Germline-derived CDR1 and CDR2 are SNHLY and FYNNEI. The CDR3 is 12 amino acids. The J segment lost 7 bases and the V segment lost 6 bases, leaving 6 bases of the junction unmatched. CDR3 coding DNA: TGTGCCAGCAGCCCCATCGGGAGGGAGCAGTACTTC. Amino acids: CASSPIGREQYF.

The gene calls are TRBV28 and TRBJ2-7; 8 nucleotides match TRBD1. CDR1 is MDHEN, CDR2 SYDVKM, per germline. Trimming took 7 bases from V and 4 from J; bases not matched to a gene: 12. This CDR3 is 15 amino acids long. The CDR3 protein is CASKRQGNSGYEQYF. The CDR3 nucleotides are TGTGCCAGCAAGCGACAGGGGAATTCAGGTTACGAGCAGTACTTC.

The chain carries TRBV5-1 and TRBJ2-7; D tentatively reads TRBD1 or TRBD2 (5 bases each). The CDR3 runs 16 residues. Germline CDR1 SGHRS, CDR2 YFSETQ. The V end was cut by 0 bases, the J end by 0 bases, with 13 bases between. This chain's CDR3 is CASSLAGTASSYEQYF. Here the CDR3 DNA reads TGCGCCAGCAGCTTGGCCGGGACGGCAAGCTCCTACGAGCAGTACTTC.